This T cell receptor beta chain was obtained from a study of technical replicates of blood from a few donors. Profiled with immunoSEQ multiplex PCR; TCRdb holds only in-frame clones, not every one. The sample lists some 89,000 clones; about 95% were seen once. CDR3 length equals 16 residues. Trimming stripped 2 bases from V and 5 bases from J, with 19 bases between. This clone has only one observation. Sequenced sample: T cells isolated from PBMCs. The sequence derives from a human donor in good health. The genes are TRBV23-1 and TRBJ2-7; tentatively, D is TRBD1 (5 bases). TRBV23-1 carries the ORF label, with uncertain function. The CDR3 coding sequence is TGCGCCAGCAGTCAAATTTGGTATAGGGGTACCCACGAGCAGTACTTC. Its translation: CASSQIWYRGTHEQYF.